Below are 3 T cell receptor beta chains sequenced from a single sample in a study of cytomegalovirus exposure and HLA in healthy donors. Vbeta (60) and Jbeta (13) primers were used in the PCR. Some clones are missing from TCRdb's copy, which holds only in-frame ones; the method was immunoSEQ multiplex PCR. This sample has roughly 170,000 clones, with approximately 77% found just once. Sequences were obtained from PBMCs. The receptors stem from a male donor in good health and CMV-seronegative.

The gene calls are TRBV15 and TRBJ1-3, with 9 bases lining up with TRBD1. V shed 0 bases, J shed 2 bases, and the junction held 8 bases outside the gene matches. Germline V lookup: CDR1 LNHNV, CDR2 YYDKDF (reference sequence). CDR3 length: 18 residues. The CDR3 loop is CATSRDGFGTGTGNTIYF. In DNA form, the CDR3 reads TGTGCCACCAGCAGAGATGGGTTTGGGACAGGGACTGGAAACACCATATATTTT.

In this sample, this clone turned up once. The rearrangement uses TRBV19 and TRBJ2-7; TRBD2 is a possible D gene (5 bases). Germline V gene sequence: CDR1 LNHDA, CDR2 SQIVND (reference sequence). The ends were cut back, 1 base at V and 0 bases at J, with 13 bases in the middle. The CDR3 consists of 16 residues. The CDR3 DNA sequence: TGTGCCAGTAGTATAGGAGGAGGCCTAAGCTCCTACGAGCAGTACTTC. It codes for CASSIGGGLSSYEQYF.

In this sample, this clone turned up a few times. The V call is TRBV5-1, the J call TRBJ2-1; 8 nucleotides agree with TRBD2. From germline, CDR1 is SGHRS and CDR2 YFSETQ. V was pared by 0 bases and J by 4 bases, with 6 bases of the junction left unmatched. CDR3 length: 16 amino acids. CDR3 nucleotides: TGCGCCAGCAGCTTGGATACCGCGGGGGGATACAATGAGCAGTTCTTC. This sequence encodes CASSLDTAGGYNEQFF.